Following are 3 T cell receptor beta chains from one sample sequenced in a study of OX40 agonist ivuxolimab in advanced cancers. The protocol used for the library was the immunoSEQ multiplex PCR assay. The clones in this table, taken by TCRdb from immuneACCESS, are in-frame only. Not every clone is retained; where verified, under half of the shortfall comes from an unresolved V gene, and the cause of the rest is unknown. The sample includes about 81,000 clones, with about 86% observed a single time. Around 7% of the sample is taken by the ten largest. Material: CD4+ or CD8+ T cells sorted from blood, obtained in a trial of the OX40 agonist ivuxolimab. All receptors derive from an adult with an advanced solid tumor such as melanoma, head and neck, liver or kidney cancer.

This clone has just one count. The rearrangement joins TRBV2 to TRBJ2-1; 8 positions agree with TRBD2. From germline, CDR1 is SNHLY and CDR2 FYNNEI. The CDR3 runs to 16 residues. Trimming cost V 2 bases and J 9 bases; bases outside gene matches: 12. CDR3: CASSERSKGLGGEQFF. DNA of the CDR3: TGTGCCAGCAGTGAACGTAGTAAGGGACTAGGGGGTGAGCAGTTCTTC.

Only a few counts were recorded for this clone. The rearrangement uses TRBV4-2 and TRBJ1-6; 7 bases agree with TRBD1. The germline V gene has CDR1 LGHNA and CDR2 YNFKEQ. Trimming removed 0 bases from V and 10 bases from J; junction bases left unmatched: 6. There are 15 residues in the CDR3. The CDR3 coding sequence is TGTGCCAGCAGCCAAGATATAAGGGGGCGGTCACCCCTCCACTTT. Amino acid sequence: CASSQDIRGRSPLHF.

The chain recombines TRBV7-9 with TRBJ1-1; D not certain. This CDR3 has 14 residues. V was pared by 4 bases and J by 1 base, with 10 bases between. Germline V gene lookup returns CDR1 SEHNR and CDR2 FQNEAQ (reference sequence). Written as DNA, the CDR3 is TGTGCCAGCAGCTCGGACTACAGGAACACTGAAGCTTTCTTT. It is translated as CASSSDYRNTEAFF.